The 25 T cell receptor beta chains listed next were all sequenced from one sample in a study of OX40 agonist ivuxolimab in advanced cancers. TCRdb's table, derived via immunoSEQ multiplex PCR, lists solely in-frame clones and lacks some. Here the sample spans about 52,000 clones, roughly 83% being singletons. The specimen was CD4+ or CD8+ T cells sorted from blood, collected in a trial of the OX40 agonist ivuxolimab. The source of these receptors is an adult with an advanced solid tumor such as melanoma, head and neck, liver or kidney cancer.

The V and J genes are TRBV19 and TRBJ2-2; 11 positions agree with TRBD1. Germline V CDR1 and CDR2: LNHDA, SQIVND (reference sequence). There are 15 residues in the CDR3. V trimming: 7 bases; J trimming: 3 bases; junction bases outside the gene matches: 4. CDR3 nucleotide sequence: TGTGCCAGTATGTGGACAGGGGGCGACACCGGGGAGCTGTTTTTT. Translated: CASMWTGGDTGELFF. The full variable domain, completed using reference TRBV19 and TRBJ2-2, is DGGITQSPKYLFRKEGQNVTLSCEQNLNHDAMYWYRQDPGQGLRLIYYSQIVNDFQKGDIAEGYSVSREKKESFPLTVTSAQKNPTAFYLCASMWTGGDTGELFFGEGSRLTVL.

V gene TRBV7-2 combines with J gene TRBJ2-1; 8 bases agree with TRBD2. The CDR3 spans 15 residues. Trimming cost V 0 bases and J 9 bases; bases outside gene matches: 7. Germline V lookup: CDR1 SGHTA, CDR2 FQGNSA. The CDR3 region is CASSLAKGLESEQFF. DNA for the CDR3: TGTGCCAGCAGCTTAGCGAAGGGACTAGAATCTGAGCAGTTCTTC.

The chain has TRBV2 and TRBJ1-1; a weak D match, TRBD1 (6 bases). V was cut by 9 bases and J by 1 base, with 12 bases left in between. CDR3 length equals 13 residues. The germline CDR1 and CDR2 sequences are SNHLY and FYNNEI. This CDR3 reads CASYRDRNTEAFF. Here the CDR3 DNA reads TGTGCCAGTTACAGGGATAGGAACACTGAAGCTTTCTTT.

The rearrangement joins TRBV28 to TRBJ2-7; D is undetermined. Trimming left V 6 bases short and J 3 bases short, with 9 bases between. Germline V lookup: CDR1 MDHEN, CDR2 SYDVKM. There are 12 residues in the CDR3. The DNA of the CDR3 is TGTGCCAGCAGCTGGACGGTCTACGAGCAGTACTTC. This translates into CASSWTVYEQYF.

The rearrangement links TRBV2 to TRBJ2-1; 11 positions agree with TRBD2. This CDR3 is built from 15 residues. From germline, CDR1 is SNHLY and CDR2 FYNNEI. J was trimmed by 7 bases and V by 3 bases; bases with no gene match: 5. The CDR3 coding sequence is TGTGCCAGCAGTGACCTAGCGGGGGGTTGGAATGAGCAGTTCTTC. It specifies CASSDLAGGWNEQFF. The full variable domain, its missing parts supplied by reference TRBV2 and TRBJ2-1, is EPEVTQTPSHQVTQMGQEVILRCVPISNHLYFYWYRQILGQKVEFLVSFYNNEISEKSEIFDDQFSVERPDGSNFTLKIRSTKLEDSAMYFCASSDLAGGWNEQFFGPGTRLTVL.

This chain connects TRBV28 to TRBJ1-2, with 7 bases that match TRBD1. The CDR3 spans 15 residues. Germline V CDR1 and CDR2: MDHEN, SYDVKM. After removal of 5 bases from V and 2 bases from J, the junction contained 8 bases not matched to a gene. The CDR3 sequence: CASSIQGQKNYGYTF. CDR3 coding DNA: TGTGCCAGCAGTATTCAGGGACAGAAAAACTATGGCTACACCTTC.

CDR3 sequence reads: CASSFRLSTSEASYEQYF. In DNA form, the CDR3 reads TGTGCCAGCAGTTTCCGCCTTTCAACTAGCGAAGCTTCCTACGAGCAGTACTTC. The chain links TRBV28 to TRBJ2-7, with 7 bases that match TRBD2. In germline, CDR1 is MDHEN, CDR2 SYDVKM. The CDR3 consists of 18 residues. V lost 3 bases, J lost 1 base, and 15 bases stayed unmatched.

V is TRBV5-6 and J is TRBJ1-2; D unclear. The germline V gene has CDR1 SGHDT and CDR2 YYEEEE. The CDR3 loop spans 12 amino acids. V shed 4 bases and J shed 5 bases, with 9 bases lying between them. The CDR3: CASSDEGYGYTF. The CDR3 bases are TGTGCCAGCAGCGATGAGGGATATGGCTACACCTTC.

The table lists this clone with a count of one. The chain recombines TRBV4-3 with TRBJ1-2; tentative D call: TRBD1 (5 bases). Trimming pared 0 bases from V and 11 bases from J, leaving 16 bases between. Germline lookup yields CDR1 LGHNA and CDR2 YSLEER. CDR3 size: 14 residues. The CDR3 sequence: CASSQDLGSRGYTF. The CDR3 nucleotides read TGCGCCAGCAGCCAAGATTTGGGCAGCCGGGGGTACACCTTC.

V usage is TRBV5-4 and J usage is TRBJ2-1; D gene unclear. The CDR3 covers 15 residues. The germline V gene encodes CDR1 SGHNT and CDR2 YYREEE (reference sequence). V lost 3 bases and J lost 5, with 15 bases in between. The CDR3 nucleotides read TGTGCCAGCAGCTCATCGGCCCCCCCGAACAATGAGCAGTTCTTC. Its protein product is CASSSSAPPNNEQFF. Full variable domain (remainder filled in from reference TRBV5-4 and TRBJ2-1): ETGVTQSPTHLIKTRGQQVTLRCSSQSGHNTVSWYQQALGQGPQFIFQYYREEENGRGNFPPRFSGLQFPNYSSELNVNALELDDSALYLCASSSSAPPNNEQFFGPGTRLTVL.

The chain carries TRBV19 and TRBJ1-2; D is perhaps TRBD1 (6 bases). Germline V CDR1 and CDR2: LNHDA, SQIVND (reference sequence). The V and J ends lost 7 bases and 8 bases respectively, with 17 bases between them. The CDR3 is 13 amino acids. As DNA, the CDR3 is TGTGCCAGTACCCCAGAGGGGGGCGGCGGCTACACCTTC. Residues: CASTPEGGGGYTF. The full variable domain, with the rest looked up from reference TRBV19 and TRBJ1-2, is DGGITQSPKYLFRKEGQNVTLSCEQNLNHDAMYWYRQDPGQGLRLIYYSQIVNDFQKGDIAEGYSVSREKKESFPLTVTSAQKNPTAFYLCASTPEGGGGYTFGSGTRLTVV.

This chain joins TRBV20-1 and TRBJ1-1; no definite D call. The CDR3 has 11 amino acids. V lost 6 bases, J lost 3 bases, and 8 bases lay in between. Germline assignment: CDR1 DFQATT and CDR2 SNEGSKA (reference sequence). Written as DNA, the CDR3 is TGCAGTGCGTTCTTGGACACTGAAGCTTTCTTT. Residues: CSAFLDTEAFF.

V and J are TRBV2 and TRBJ2-5; no definite D call. This CDR3 contains 15 residues. Per germline, CDR1 SNHLY and CDR2 FYNNEI. Trimming took 0 bases from V and 0 from J, leaving 8 bases between them. CDR3 protein: CASSEAKAYQETQYF. Written as DNA, the CDR3 is TGTGCCAGCAGTGAAGCGAAAGCGTACCAAGAGACCCAGTACTTC.

This clone was seen a handful of times. CDR3 coding DNA: TGTGCCAGCAGCTTGGGGGGCAGTGATCAGCCCCAGCATTTT. The encoded protein is CASSLGGSDQPQHF. The chain carries TRBV5-4 and TRBJ1-5; D is possibly TRBD1 (5 bases). Germline CDR1 and CDR2: SGHNT and YYREEE (reference sequence). The V end lost 0 bases, the J end lost 5 bases, and 9 bases lay between the germline ends. The CDR3 is 14 residues long. Combining the CDR3 with reference TRBV5-4 and TRBJ1-5 gives the whole variable domain ETGVTQSPTHLIKTRGQQVTLRCSSQSGHNTVSWYQQALGQGPQFIFQYYREEENGRGNFPPRFSGLQFPNYSSELNVNALELDDSALYLCASSLGGSDQPQHFGDGTRLSIL.

V and J are TRBV4-1 and TRBJ1-4; TRBD1 matches 9 bases. Germline loops: CDR1 MGHRA, CDR2 YSYEKL. The CDR3 has 19 residues. The trim removed 4 bases at V and 0 bases at J, leaving 12 bases unmatched. The CDR3: CASSRGDRGSLATNEKLFF. The DNA of the CDR3 is TGCGCCAGCAGCCGAGGAGACAGGGGGAGTCTTGCAACTAATGAAAAACTGTTTTTT.

This clone was found a few times. This chain's CDR3 is CASSDPGTGLRTDTQYF. CDR3 bases: TGTGCCAGCAGCGACCCGGGAACAGGGTTAAGGACAGATACGCAGTATTTT. J is TRBJ2-3 and V is TRBV7-9, with D tentatively TRBD1 (6 bases). Trimming removed 5 bases at V and 3 bases at J, with 21 bases between. Germline lookup yields CDR1 SEHNR and CDR2 FQNEAQ (reference sequence). This CDR3 has 17 amino acids.

The gene calls are TRBV2 and TRBJ2-7, with D perhaps matching TRBD2 (5 bases). This CDR3 is built from 13 residues. The V end was cut by 8 bases, the J end by 7 bases, with 18 bases between. Per germline, CDR1 SNHLY and CDR2 FYNNEI. The CDR3 region is CASEPRQAGEQYF. In DNA form, the CDR3 reads TGTGCCAGCGAACCGAGGCAGGCGGGTGAGCAGTACTTC.

The rearrangement uses TRBV19 and TRBJ1-5; D is perhaps TRBD1 (5 bases). Per germline, CDR1 LNHDA and CDR2 SQIVND (reference sequence). V was pared by 5 bases and J by 3 bases, with 23 bases between. This CDR3 contains 18 residues. Here the CDR3 reads CASSHRRWRQGYNQPQHF. The CDR3 DNA reads TGTGCCAGTAGTCACCGCAGGTGGCGGCAGGGTTACAATCAGCCCCAGCATTTT. Looking up the rest from reference TRBV19 and TRBJ1-5 gives the full variable domain: DGGITQSPKYLFRKEGQNVTLSCEQNLNHDAMYWYRQDPGQGLRLIYYSQIVNDFQKGDIAEGYSVSREKKESFPLTVTSAQKNPTAFYLCASSHRRWRQGYNQPQHFGDGTRLSIL.

This CDR3 reads CASSEWGAENQPQHF. The CDR3 coding sequence is TGTGCCAGCAGTGAGTGGGGGGCGGAGAATCAGCCCCAGCATTTT. The chain is built from TRBV2 and TRBJ1-5, with a possible D match to TRBD1 (6 bases). Trimming cost V 3 bases and J 4 bases, with 13 bases left between them. The CDR3 consists of 15 residues. CDR1 and CDR2 (germline): SNHLY, FYNNEI.

The J gene is TRBJ2-1, the V gene TRBV28; the D gene is possibly TRBD2 (6 bases). The germline CDR1 and CDR2 sequences are MDHEN and SYDVKM. Trimming stripped 3 bases from V and 6 bases from J, with 18 bases between. This CDR3 contains 16 residues. CDR3 amino acids: CASSFKGLASFNEQFF. Here the CDR3 DNA reads TGTGCCAGCAGTTTTAAGGGGCTAGCGAGCTTCAATGAGCAGTTCTTC.

This clone was seen a handful of times. The rearrangement uses TRBV10-2 and TRBJ1-2, with D possibly TRBD1 on 5 matching bases. Trimming removed 2 bases at V and 3 bases at J, with 7 bases between. The germline CDR1 and CDR2 sequences are WSHSY and SAAADI. CDR3 length equals 13 residues. CDR3 nucleotide sequence: TGCGCCAGCAGTGAGGGGGCAGACTATGGCTACACCTTC. Protein sequence: CASSEGADYGYTF.

For the CDR3, the DNA is TGCGCCAGCAGCTGGACTCCCTGGACTAACTATGGCTACACCTTC. Protein: CASSWTPWTNYGYTF. This chain joins TRBV5-1 and TRBJ1-2, with D hard to call. V dropped 3 bases and J dropped 0 bases, with 12 bases sitting between them. This CDR3 has 15 residues. Germline V gene lookup returns CDR1 SGHRS and CDR2 YFSETQ.

This chain links TRBV10-3 with TRBJ2-7, with D unclear. Deletions cut 4 bases from V and 5 bases from J, with 15 bases between. The CDR3 spans 14 residues. Per germline, CDR1 ENHRY and CDR2 SYGVKD. In nucleotides, the CDR3 is TGTGCCATCAGTGGGGGTCAGTTGGCTAACGAGCAGTACTTC. It codes for CAISGGQLANEQYF.

The V and J genes are TRBV5-5 and TRBJ2-7, with TRBD2 identical over 9 bases. The CDR3 length is 15 residues. The V and J ends lost 0 bases and 3 bases, in that order; junction bases with no gene match: 4. Looked up from germline, CDR1 is SGHKS and CDR2 is YYEKEE (reference sequence). The DNA of the CDR3 is TGTGCCAGCAGCTTGGATGCGGGAGGGTTCTACGAGCAGTACTTC. Protein product: CASSLDAGGFYEQYF.

V gene TRBV15 combines with J gene TRBJ2-3; D is perhaps TRBD1 or TRBD2 (6 bases each). Deletions cut 0 bases from V and 5 bases from J, with 15 bases between. Looked up from germline, CDR1 is LNHNV and CDR2 is YYDKDF (reference sequence). The CDR3 sequence is 16 residues long. The CDR3 is CATSRDDGGAGDTQYF. For the CDR3, the DNA is TGTGCCACCAGCAGAGATGACGGGGGCGCAGGAGATACGCAGTATTTT.